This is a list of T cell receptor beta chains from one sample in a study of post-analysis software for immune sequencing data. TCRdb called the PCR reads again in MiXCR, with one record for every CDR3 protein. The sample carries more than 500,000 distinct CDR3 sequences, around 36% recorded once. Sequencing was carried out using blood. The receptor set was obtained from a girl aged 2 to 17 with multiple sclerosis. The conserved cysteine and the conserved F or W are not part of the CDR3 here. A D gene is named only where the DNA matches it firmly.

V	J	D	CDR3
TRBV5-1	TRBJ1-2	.	ASSLGQGTINYGYT
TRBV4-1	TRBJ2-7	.	ASSQVHPVSYEQY
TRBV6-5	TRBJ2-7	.	ASSYEVSTYEQY
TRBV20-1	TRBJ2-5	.	SSSETGRETQY
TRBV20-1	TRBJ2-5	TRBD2	SAPPGLAQETQY
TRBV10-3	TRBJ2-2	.	AISDSLGELF
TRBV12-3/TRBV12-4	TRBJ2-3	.	ASRGGATQY
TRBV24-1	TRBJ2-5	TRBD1	ATSEGQAALEETQY
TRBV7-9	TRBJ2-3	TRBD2	ASSLLADGTRKY
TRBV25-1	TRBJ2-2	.	ATQNTGELF
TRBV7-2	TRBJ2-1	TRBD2	ASSLVASGGADEQF
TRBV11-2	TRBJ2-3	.	ASTLRTGAPSTDTQY
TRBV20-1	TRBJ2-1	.	SARGKALGNPSSYNEQF
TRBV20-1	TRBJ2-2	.	SASTPGGTNTGELF
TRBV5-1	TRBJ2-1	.	ASSLKGEQF
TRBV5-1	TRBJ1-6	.	ASSFSPLTAGRTNSPLH
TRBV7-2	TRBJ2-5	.	ASSLMQTQY
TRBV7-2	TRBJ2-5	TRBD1	ASSPGLDRGETQY
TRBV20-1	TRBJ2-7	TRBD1	SALLAGTEYEQY
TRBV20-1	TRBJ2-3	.	SAREAALSGTDTQY
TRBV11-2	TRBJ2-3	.	ASSADTGTDTQY
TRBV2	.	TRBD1	ASRQGTAEYEQY
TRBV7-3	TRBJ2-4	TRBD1	ASSTHPGTGHGGLAKNIQY
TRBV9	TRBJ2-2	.	ASSPWVSEGELF
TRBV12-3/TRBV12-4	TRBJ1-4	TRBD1	ASSTTGATNEKLF
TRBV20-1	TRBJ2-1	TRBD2	SARDPGTSTYEQF
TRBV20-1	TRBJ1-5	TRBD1	SARTGDNQPQH
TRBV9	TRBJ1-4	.	ASSVEGGTHEKLF
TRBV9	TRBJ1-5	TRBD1	ASSTGGNQPQH
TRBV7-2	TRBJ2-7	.	ASSFGPRGGGLIYEQY
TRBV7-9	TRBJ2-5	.	ASHRSDSPYKETQY
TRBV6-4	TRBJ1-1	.	ASSENGVNTEAF
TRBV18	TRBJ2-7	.	ASSPPLGSYEQY
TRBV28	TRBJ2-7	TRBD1	ASIGTVGNEQY
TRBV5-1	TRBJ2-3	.	ASSLVPRDTQY
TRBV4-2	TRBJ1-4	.	ASSLVGEDLGEKLF
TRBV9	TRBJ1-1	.	ASSVTGSRSTEAF
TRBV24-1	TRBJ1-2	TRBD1	ATSPRGQGSNYGYT
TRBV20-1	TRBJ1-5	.	SARRGGGQRPQH
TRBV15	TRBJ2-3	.	ATGDGWRTSTDTQY
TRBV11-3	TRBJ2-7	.	ASSATRGDEQY
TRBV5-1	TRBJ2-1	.	ASSWLPGPSGQF
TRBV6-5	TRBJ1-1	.	ASTVLGRDTEAF